Each of the 2 T cell receptor beta chains below was sequenced from the same sample in a study of tumor-infiltrating lymphocytes in primary liver carcinoma (TCRdb year 2017). TCRdb lists the instrument as Illumina HiSeq 2500. A constant-region primer and ProtoScript II reverse transcriptase were used to reverse-transcribe TCRbeta-specific cDNA from 500 ng total RNA. Three nested multiplex PCR rounds, following a slightly modified ARM-PCR procedure, were used to build the TCRbeta libraries. Multiplex TRBV1-TRBV30 forward primers and a Cbeta reverse primer were used in the first two PCR rounds, each of which was run for 10 cycles. The public sequencing data were trimmed at Q25 with fastp and processed into clonotypes with MiXCR by TCRdb, which kept only in-frame beta chains. Each entry is one CDR3 protein sequence, shown with its most common DNA and genes. This sample gives about 21,000 distinct CDR3 sequences in total; about 80% of them show up just once. In total, the top ten clones hold almost 40% of the sample.

Without any cell sorting, total RNA and DNA were co-extracted from about 20-30 mg of bulk tissue using the AllPrep DNA/RNA mini kit. Sequencing was done on a sample of liver tumor tissue from sampling region 1. The sample's cell subset or site label, decoded: tumor region T1, superior pole. All receptors derive from a woman aged 30 to 39 with primary liver carcinoma and hepatitis B virus infection.

About this clonotype: The CDR3 carries no conserved terminal phenylalanine or tryptophan, so it likely arises from a read error. It is unclear where the CDR3 begins or ends on the DNA, so no DNA is shown, and the CDR3 is as TCRdb lists it. V gene TRBV6-1 combines with J gene TRBJ1-2. The CDR3 numbers 18 amino acids, ends counted. Germline loops: CDR1 MNHNS, CDR2 SASEGT. CDR3 region: CASSERFLVLRSNYGCTI.

Of note for this clonotype: A much larger clone differs by one base, so this may be a read error. This chain connects TRBV9 to TRBJ2-3; TRBD2 aligns across 11 bases. In germline, CDR1 is SGDLS, CDR2 YYNGEE. This CDR3 region has 18 residues. CDR3 bases: TGTGCCAGCAGCGTCTCATCTAGCGGGAGGCCTCCCGTAGATACGGAGTATTTT. Translation: CASSVSSSGRPPVDTEYF.